One and the same sample provided the 16 T cell receptor beta chains below, sequenced in a study of shared clonotypes between healthy human individuals. Assay used: immunoSEQ multiplex PCR; TCRdb lists only in-frame clones, some missing. The repertoire has approximately 530,000 clones, approximately 94% of them found once; the top ten carry 0.064%. Sequenced sample: naive CD4+ T cells sorted from blood. This sample's subset: CD45RA+ positively selected. These TCRs come from a woman in her 30s in good health.

The V call is TRBV5-4, the J call TRBJ2-3, with 7 bases aligning to TRBD2. The CDR3 is made up of 16 amino acids. The junction had 7 bases not matched to a gene; V was cut back by 3 bases and J by 0 bases. Looked up from germline, CDR1 is SGHNT and CDR2 is YYREEE (reference sequence). CDR3 sequence (DNA): TGTGCCAGCAGCTCCTTAGCGGGCCCTAGCACAGATACGCAGTATTTT. The encoded protein is CASSSLAGPSTDTQYF. Combining the CDR3 with reference TRBV5-4 and TRBJ2-3 gives the whole variable domain ETGVTQSPTHLIKTRGQQVTLRCSSQSGHNTVSWYQQALGQGPQFIFQYYREEENGRGNFPPRFSGLQFPNYSSELNVNALELDDSALYLCASSSLAGPSTDTQYFGPGTRLTVL.

V and J are TRBV5-1 and TRBJ2-4; D remains ambiguous. Germline V gives CDR1 SGHRS, CDR2 YFSETQ. Trimming took 0 bases from V and 8 from J, leaving 0 bases between them. This CDR3 comprises 10 residues. The CDR3 nucleotides are TGCGCCAGCAGCTTGGACATTCAGTACTTC. It yields the protein CASSLDIQYF.

This chain uses TRBV28 with TRBJ1-2, with 7 bases aligning to TRBD1. This CDR3 is 14 amino acids long. The V gene end was trimmed by 6 bases and the J gene end by 4 bases; junction bases not matched to a gene: 8. Germline-derived CDR1 and CDR2 are MDHEN and SYDVKM. The CDR3 region has the DNA TGTGCCAGCAGACAAGACAGGGTACCCTATGGCTACACCTTC. It yields the protein CASRQDRVPYGYTF.

The chain uses TRBV27 and TRBJ2-5; 13 bases map to TRBD2. The DNA end favors TRBJ2-7, so the J call may be wrong. CDR3 length: 16 amino acids. Germline CDR1 and CDR2: MNHEY and SMNVEV (reference sequence). CDR3 amino acids: CASSSTSGRAPYEQYF. CDR3 coding DNA: TGTGCCAGCAGTTCCACTAGCGGGAGGGCCCCCTACGAGCAGTACTTC.

V usage is TRBV18 and J usage is TRBJ1-1, with D possibly matching TRBD1 (6 bases). CDR1 is KGHSH and CDR2 is LQKENI in the germline V gene. The CDR3 loop spans 14 amino acids. The V gene lost 0 bases and the J gene lost 4 bases, with 9 bases spanning the gap. The CDR3 DNA is TGTGCCAGCTCACCACCGGGACAACCCACTGAAGCTTTCTTT. It specifies CASSPPGQPTEAFF. The complete variable domain, with remaining parts taken from reference TRBV18 and TRBJ1-1, reads NAGVMQNPRHLVRRRGQEARLRCSPMKGHSHVYWYRQLPEEGLKFMVYLQKENIIDESGMPKERFSAEFPKEGPSILRIQQVVRGDSAAYFCASSPPGQPTEAFFGQGTRLTVV.

V is TRBV19 and J is TRBJ1-1; D not certain. The CDR3 is 11 amino acids. Germline V gene lookup returns CDR1 LNHDA and CDR2 SQIVND (reference sequence). V lost 5 bases and J lost 5, with 6 bases in between. The CDR3: CASSSWTEAFF. CDR3 DNA: TGTGCCAGTAGTTCTTGGACTGAAGCTTTCTTT.

The chain combines TRBV7-2 with TRBJ2-5; no clear D gene. The last part of the DNA fits TRBJ2-7 better; the J call may be wrong. Germline CDR1 is SGHTA and CDR2 is FQGNSA. This CDR3 is 14 amino acids long. In DNA, the CDR3 is TGTGCCAGCAGCTCTACTACCTACAGATCCGAGCAGTACTTC. Translating gives CASSSTTYRSEQYF.

The chain has TRBV5-1 and TRBJ2-3, with 7 positions matching TRBD2. The V gene's germline CDR1 is SGHRS and CDR2 YFSETQ. This CDR3 spans 17 amino acids. Losses at the gene ends were 4 bases for V and 2 bases for J; bases not matched to a gene: 13. The CDR3 DNA reads TGCGCCAGCAGCACCCCGGGACTATCCATAGACACAGATACGCAGTATTTT. Translated, it gives CASSTPGLSIDTDTQYF. Full variable domain (remainder filled in from reference TRBV5-1 and TRBJ2-3): KAGVTQTPRYLIKTRGQQVTLSCSPISGHRSVSWYQQTPGQGLQFLFEYFSETQRNKGNFPGRFSGRQFSNSRSEMNVSTLELGDSALYLCASSTPGLSIDTDTQYFGPGTRLTVL.

The chain employs TRBV18 and TRBJ1-1, with TRBD1 as a possible D gene (6 bases). The CDR3 has 13 amino acids. The germline V gene encodes CDR1 KGHSH and CDR2 LQKENI. Trimming took 6 bases from V and 3 from J, leaving 11 bases between them. CDR3 in amino acids: CASSGEGDTEAFF. In DNA form, the CDR3 reads TGTGCCAGCTCTGGCGAGGGGGACACTGAAGCTTTCTTT.

The chain joins TRBV6-6 to TRBJ2-3; 10 bases map to TRBD1. The CDR3 runs to 16 residues. Germline assignment: CDR1 MNHNY and CDR2 SVGAGI (reference sequence). The junction had 10 bases not matched to a gene; V was cut back by 6 bases and J by 4 bases. For the CDR3, the DNA is TGTGCCAGCAGAAAACCGGGACAGGGGTTTTCAGATACGCAGTATTTT. Protein sequence: CASRKPGQGFSDTQYF.

The rearrangement links TRBV6-5 to TRBJ2-2; D ambiguous. Trimming left V 5 bases short and J 1 base short, with 11 bases between. The germline V gene encodes CDR1 MNHEY and CDR2 SVGAGI. The CDR3 is 15 amino acids. This CDR3 reads CASSRDGVNTGELFF. As DNA, the CDR3 is TGTGCCAGCAGTCGAGACGGCGTGAACACCGGGGAGCTGTTTTTT.

The chain is built from TRBV28 and TRBJ1-2, with D unresolved. The CDR3 sequence is 13 residues long. With 5 bases removed from V and 2 bases from J, the gap between germline ends came to 9 bases. Germline V gives CDR1 MDHEN, CDR2 SYDVKM. CDR3 sequence: CASSLTTNYGYTF. As DNA, the CDR3 is TGTGCCAGCAGTCTCACGACCAACTATGGCTACACCTTC.

The genes are TRBV29-1 and TRBJ2-1; TRBD1 might be the D (5 bases). V lost 7 bases and J lost 6, with 25 bases in between. CDR1 is SQVTM, CDR2 ANQGSEA, per germline. The CDR3 has 16 residues. The CDR3 DNA reads TGCAGCGCCCCAAGCCCCGCCAGGGCGATAATCAATGAGCAGTTCTTC. Translating it yields CSAPSPARAIINEQFF.

The CDR3 loop is CASSPGTGLLYEQYF. The CDR3 bases are TGTGCCAGCTCACCAGGGACAGGGTTATTGTACGAGCAGTACTTC. The gene calls are TRBV18 and TRBJ2-7, with 9 bases fitting TRBD1. V shed 2 bases and J 4 bases; nucleotides not matched to a gene: 6. Germline V gene sequence: CDR1 KGHSH, CDR2 LQKENI. CDR3 length equals 15 residues.

The chain's CDR3 is CASSAGGKQVYEQYF. The CDR3 DNA follows: TGTGCCAGCAGCGCCGGGGGAAAACAGGTCTACGAGCAGTACTTC. The chain carries TRBV11-2 and TRBJ2-7, with D tentatively TRBD2 (6 bases). The CDR3 totals 15 residues. The germline V gene encodes CDR1 SGHAT and CDR2 FQNNGV. V was clipped by 5 bases and J by 3 bases, with 17 bases between them.

The chain joins TRBV11-2 to TRBJ2-5; 8 bases match TRBD2. The end of the DNA is better explained by TRBJ2-7, so the J call may be wrong. Germline lookup yields CDR1 SGHAT and CDR2 FQNNGV. This CDR3 comprises 14 residues. CDR3 in DNA: TGTGCCAGCAGCCGGGGACTAGTCCCCGACGAGCAGTACTTC. It specifies CASSRGLVPDEQYF.